Given below is one T cell receptor (beta chain) in context. In this sample, this clonotype turned up a few times. Its antigen is not yet known. Base qualities are not provided; no much larger clone lies one nucleotide away. Libraries of naive CD8 T cells were generated from about 19,000 to 1,100,000 sorted cells, with 10%, 30% or 50% of the purified RNA used. Naive CD8 T cells were FACS-sorted as CD8+CD4-CCR7+CD45RA+ on a BD FACSAria II into RLT Plus buffer. To test detection sensitivity, Jurkat RNA equivalent to about eleven TCR copies was spiked into samples of about 20,000-1,100,000 naive CD8 T cells. CD8 T cells were enriched with RosetteSep CD8+ T Cell Enrichment Cocktail and Ficoll-Paque, followed by ACK red cell lysis. The protocol used for the library was PCR. Sequencing took place on an Illumina HiSeq 4000. Bulk TCR libraries were generated as previously described, with the TCR primers listed in Table S5 used. Total RNA was purified with the Qiagen AllPrep DNA/RNA kit. Before analysis, reads from multiple sequencing runs of one library were combined. In the paper's pipeline: Reads were retained only if an exact TCR constant sequence was present, and the retained reads were trimmed to 150 nt and grouped according to their 12-nt molecular barcodes. Reads inside each barcode group were sub-clustered using a 15% Levenshtein threshold, and a quality-weighted consensus sequence was constructed for each RNA molecule. Non-functional sequences were excluded, and lower-count sequences lying one edit away from another sequence were also excluded. On the basis of fitting two negative binomial distributions, barcode sub-clusters with fewer than 20% of the maximum read count were discarded. The public reads were reanalyzed by TCRdb: fastp trimming at Q25, MiXCR alignment, in-frame beta chains only. Each record represents a unique CDR3 protein, reported with the most common genes and DNA among its rows. The authors' filters were not applied to this entry. The sample has 90,000 or so distinct CDR3 sequences on record, roughly a fifth of them singletons. The ten largest clones take up 0.85% to 1.2% of the sample.

Including the terminal cysteine and phenylalanine, the CDR3 comprises 15 residues. This entry keeps only the CDR3 DNA: 45 bases, framed from base 1. Trimming accounts for 4 bases at V and 9 bases at J, while the number of junction bases matched to no gene is 8. CDR1 and CDR2, per the germline V gene, are SGHRS and YFSETQ. This sample is drawn from a study of molecular identifiers for immune sequencing clone quantification (dated by TCRdb to the late 2010s). Some background on the complete study: In a replicate experiment, RNA from around 20,000 or 100,000 naive CD8 T cells was split into five aliquots, four of which were sequenced. The study was a methods study using CD8 T cells to benchmark molecular-identifier clustering-based TCR repertoire sequencing (MIDCIRS) and TCR RNA copy counting.

General conclusions and limits of the study: The sizes of highly expanded clones could end up underestimated when identical TCR molecules share a barcode. Modeling indicated about 3 TCR RNA copies recovered per cell, compared with about 10 by digital PCR, which implies a capture efficiency of approximately 30%. Even against a background of 750,000 to 1,000,000 naive CD8 T cells, spiked-in Jurkat TCR RNA amounting to a single cell's worth was reported to be detectable. In CMV-specific effector cells, over 97% of molecules were held by clones above 20 RNA copies, whereas under 1% of molecules were held by such clones in naive cells. When barcode sub-clustering was left out, chimeric consensus sequences inflated TCR diversity, with chimeras reaching as high as 47%. The naive libraries included spiked-in Jurkat TCR RNA (roughly 9 copies' worth), and this RNA is not part of the donor repertoire.

The sequenced sample was naive CD8+ T cells from blood, with Jurkat cell RNA spiked in. The cell subset or site label here, explained by the study, means: FACS-sorted CD8+CD4-CCR7+CD45RA+ naive T cells. This TCR was recovered from a human donor in good health. Some libraries in this study had Jurkat cell RNA spiked in. This receptor chain uses TRBV5-1 and TRBJ2-1, and TRBD2 aligns with 12 junction nucleotides. CDR3 region: CASSQGLAGLLEQFF. The bases read TGCGCCAGCAGCCAAGGACTAGCGGGATTACTTGAGCAGTTCTTC.